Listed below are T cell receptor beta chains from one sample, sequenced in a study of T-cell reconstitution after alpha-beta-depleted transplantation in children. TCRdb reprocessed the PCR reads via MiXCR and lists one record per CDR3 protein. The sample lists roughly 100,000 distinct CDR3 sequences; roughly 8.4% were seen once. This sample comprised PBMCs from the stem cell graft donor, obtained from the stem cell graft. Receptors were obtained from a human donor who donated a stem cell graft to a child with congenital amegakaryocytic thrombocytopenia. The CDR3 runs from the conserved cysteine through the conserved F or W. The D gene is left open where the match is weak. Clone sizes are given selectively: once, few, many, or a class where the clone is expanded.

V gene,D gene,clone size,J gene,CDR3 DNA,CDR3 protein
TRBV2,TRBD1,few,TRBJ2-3,TGTGCCAGCAGGGCGACAGGGGGCTATCCAGATACGCAGTATTTT,CASRATGGYPDTQYF
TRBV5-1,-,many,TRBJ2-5,TGCGCCAGCAGCTTGGTAGGACAGAACCAAGAGACCCAGTACTTC,CASSLVGQNQETQYF
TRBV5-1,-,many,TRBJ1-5,TGCGCCAGCAGCTTCGGGGTTGGGAGCAATCAGCCCCAGCATTTT,CASSFGVGSNQPQHF
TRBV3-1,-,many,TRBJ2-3,TGTGCCAGCAGCCGGGTGAGGAGCACAGATACGCAGTATTTT,CASSRVRSTDTQYF
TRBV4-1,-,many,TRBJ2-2,TGCGCCAGCAGCCAAGAGGGCCGGGGGAACACCGGGGAGCTGTTTTTT,CASSQEGRGNTGELFF
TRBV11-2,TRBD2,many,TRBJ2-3,TGTGCCAGCAGCTGGGCTAGCGGGGGGCAGAGGACAGATACGCAGTATTTT,CASSWASGGQRTDTQYF
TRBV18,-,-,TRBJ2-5,TGTGCCAGCTCCCCACAGGGTTTAGAGACCCAGTACTTC,CASSPQGLETQYF
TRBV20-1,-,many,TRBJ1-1,TGCAGTGCTAGGGGTCGCGGAGCTTTCTTT,CSARGRGAFF
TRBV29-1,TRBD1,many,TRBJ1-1,TGCAGCGCCGCGGGACAGGGGGGAACTGAAGCTTTCTTT,CSAAGQGGTEAFF
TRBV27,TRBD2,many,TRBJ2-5,TGTGCCAGCAGTCCGGTTAGCGGGAGTCCGGAGACCCAGTACTTC,CASSPVSGSPETQYF
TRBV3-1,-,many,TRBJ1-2,TGTGCCAGCAGCCCACGGACAGACTCCTATGGCTACACCTTC,CASSPRTDSYGYTF
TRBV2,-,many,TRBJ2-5,TGTGCCAGCACCCTGGAGGGGGCCCAAGAGACCCAGTACTTC,CASTLEGAQETQYF
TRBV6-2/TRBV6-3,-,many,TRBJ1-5,TGTGCCAGCAGTTACCCAGTGGGTGTAGGGCAGCCCCAGCATTTT,CASSYPVGVGQPQHF
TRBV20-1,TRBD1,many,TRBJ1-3,TGCAGTGCTCCGTCCCCGGGACAGGGAAACACCATATATTTT,CSAPSPGQGNTIYF
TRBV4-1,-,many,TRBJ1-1,TGCGCCAGCAGCCAAGATTGGGGACAATTCACTGAAGCTTTCTTT,CASSQDWGQFTEAFF
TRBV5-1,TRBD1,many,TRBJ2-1,TGCGCCAGCAGCTTGTCCCAGGGGGCTCGGAATGAGCAGTTCTTC,CASSLSQGARNEQFF
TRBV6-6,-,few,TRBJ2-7,TGTGCCAGCCAGGCCGGGAACGAGCAGTACTTC,CASQAGNEQYF
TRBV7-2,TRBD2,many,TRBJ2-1,TGTGCCAGCAGCTTTTCGGGGGGTAACGCCTACAATGAGCAGTTCTTC,CASSFSGGNAYNEQFF
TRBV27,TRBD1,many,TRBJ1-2,TGTGCCAGCAGTGGGGGACAGTCGATGGGCGGCTACACCTTC,CASSGGQSMGGYTF
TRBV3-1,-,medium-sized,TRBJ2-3,TGTGCCAGCAGCCACGGGGAGAGCACAGATACGCAGTATTTT,CASSHGESTDTQYF
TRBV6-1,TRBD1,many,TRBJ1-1,TGTGCCAGCACCCGGGACAGCCCTATGAACACTGAAGCTTTCTTT,CASTRDSPMNTEAFF
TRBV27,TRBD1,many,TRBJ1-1,TGTGCCAGCAGTTTATCGAAGAGGACAGGGACAACTGAAGCTTTCTTT,CASSLSKRTGTTEAFF
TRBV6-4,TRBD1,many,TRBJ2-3,TGTGCCAGCAGTGACTCCGGGACAGGGGGGCCAGATACGCAGTATTTT,CASSDSGTGGPDTQYF
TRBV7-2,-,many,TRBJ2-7,TGTGCCAGCAGCTTAATCGGCCAGGCTGGCGAGCAGTACTTC,CASSLIGQAGEQYF
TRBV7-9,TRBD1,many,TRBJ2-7,TGTGCCAGCAGCAGTACAGGGGGCCACAACGAGCAGTACTTC,CASSSTGGHNEQYF
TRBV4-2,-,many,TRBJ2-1,TGTGCCAGCAGCCAAGATCGACCTATTGAGCAGTTCTTC,CASSQDRPIEQFF
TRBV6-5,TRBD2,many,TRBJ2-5,TGTGCCAGCAGTTACTCCTATAGCGGGGGGGACCAAGAGACCCAGTACTTC,CASSYSYSGGDQETQYF
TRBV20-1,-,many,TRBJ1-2,TGCAGTGCTAGAGACGGGTCCGTTTCTGTCGGGGGTTACACCTTC,CSARDGSVSVGGYTF
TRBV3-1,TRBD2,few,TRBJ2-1,TGTGCCAGCAGCCGTACAAGACTAGCGGGATCCTACAATGAGCAGTTCTTC,CASSRTRLAGSYNEQFF
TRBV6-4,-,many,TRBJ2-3,TGTGCCAGAATAGAGGATACGCAGTATTTT,CARIEDTQYF
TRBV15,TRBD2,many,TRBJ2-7,TGTGCCACCAGCAGAGGGTCTAGCGGGTCTTCCGAGCAGTACTTC,CATSRGSSGSSEQYF
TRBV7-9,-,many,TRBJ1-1,TGTGCCAGCAGGGGCGAGGGGGGCGCAATGAACACTGAAGCTTTCTTT,CASRGEGGAMNTEAFF
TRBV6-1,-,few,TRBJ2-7,TGTGCCAGCAGGGGAAGCGAGCAGTACTTC,CASRGSEQYF
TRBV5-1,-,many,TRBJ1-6,TGCGCCAGCAGCTTAGACTCATCTGACTCACCCCTCCACTTT,CASSLDSSDSPLHF
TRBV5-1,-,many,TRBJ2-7,TGCGCCAGCAGCGGGGGGACGGCAGGCTACGAGCAGTACTTC,CASSGGTAGYEQYF
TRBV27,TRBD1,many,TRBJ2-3,TGTGCCAGCAGTTTGGGGACAGGGCACACAGATACGCAGTATTTT,CASSLGTGHTDTQYF
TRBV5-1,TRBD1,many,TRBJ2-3,TGCGCCAGCAGCTTGGTGGGGACAGATAACACAGATACGCAGTATTTT,CASSLVGTDNTDTQYF
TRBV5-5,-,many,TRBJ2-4,TGTGCCAGCAGCGGCGGACAGCTAGCCAAAAACATTCAGTACTTC,CASSGGQLAKNIQYF
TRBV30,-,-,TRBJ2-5,TGTGCCTGGAGTGTGGGATTGGGACGCCAGACCCAGTACTTC,CAWSVGLGRQTQYF
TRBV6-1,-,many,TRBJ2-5,TGTGCCAGCGACAAGAGTAGCCGGGAAGAGACCCAGTACTTC,CASDKSSREETQYF
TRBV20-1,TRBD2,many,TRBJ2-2,TGCAGTGCTAGAGGACTAGCGGGAGTTAGCGGGGAGCTGTTTTTT,CSARGLAGVSGELFF
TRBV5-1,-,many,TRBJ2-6,TGCGCCAGCAGCTTGGTAGAAATTGGGGCCAACGTCCTGACTTTC,CASSLVEIGANVLTF
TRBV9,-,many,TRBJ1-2,TGTGCCAGCAGCGCGTTAAACCGACAGGCGAATAACTATGGCTACACCTTC,CASSALNRQANNYGYTF
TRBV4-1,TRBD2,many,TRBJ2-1,TGCGCCAGCAGCCAAGGTCTAGCGGGAGACAATGAGCAGTTCTTC,CASSQGLAGDNEQFF
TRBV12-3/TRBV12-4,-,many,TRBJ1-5,TGTGCCAGCAGAAGCACAGGGAATCAGCCCCAGCATTTT,CASRSTGNQPQHF
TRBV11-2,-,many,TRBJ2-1,TGTGCCAGCAGCTTGTTTGGCGGGGACTTCTCTCAGTTCTTC,CASSLFGGDFSQFF
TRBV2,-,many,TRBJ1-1,TGTGCCAGACAGGATGAAGCTTTCTTT,CARQDEAFF
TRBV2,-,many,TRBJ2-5,TGTGCCAGCAGTGGACAACTAGGGATACAAGAGACCCAGTACTTC,CASSGQLGIQETQYF
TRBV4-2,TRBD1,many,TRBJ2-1,TGTGCCAGCAGCCAAGTCGGACAGGTCTTTCAGTTCTTC,CASSQVGQVFQFF
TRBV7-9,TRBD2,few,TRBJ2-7,TGTGCCAGCAGCCCGCGGGGGGGGACCGAGCAGTACTTC,CASSPRGGTEQYF
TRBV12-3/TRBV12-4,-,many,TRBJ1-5,TGTGCCAGCAGTTTGGACGGCCCGATTCAGCCCCAGCATTTT,CASSLDGPIQPQHF
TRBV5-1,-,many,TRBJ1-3,TGCGCCAGCAGCTCGGGTCCGATTCCCGCGGCTGGAAACACCATATATTTT,CASSSGPIPAAGNTIYF
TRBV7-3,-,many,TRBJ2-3,TGTGCCAGCAGCTTCGGCACAGATACGCAGTATTTT,CASSFGTDTQYF
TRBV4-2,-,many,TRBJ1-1,TGTGCCAGCAGCCAAGATCTGCTGAACACTGAAGCTTTCTTT,CASSQDLLNTEAFF
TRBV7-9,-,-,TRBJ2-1,TGTGCCAGCAGCTTAGCAAGGATAGGGGGGCCTGAGCAGTTCTTC,CASSLARIGGPEQFF
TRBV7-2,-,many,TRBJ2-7,TGTGCCAGCAGCTGGGGGCGGGTGGTCAGAAACGAGCAGTACTTC,CASSWGRVVRNEQYF
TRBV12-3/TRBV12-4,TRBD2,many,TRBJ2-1,TGTGCCAGCAGTTTCTCCGGGACTAGCGGGGGCCGCGCCGGCAATGAGCAGTTCTTC,CASSFSGTSGGRAGNEQFF
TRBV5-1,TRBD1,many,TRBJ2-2,TGCGCCAGCACCGGGGACAGGGGAGGAACCGGGGAGCTGTTTTTT,CASTGDRGGTGELFF